A single sample gave rise to the 5 T cell receptor beta chains below, sequenced in a study of T cell clones after liver transplantation. TCRdb's table, derived via immunoSEQ multiplex PCR, lists solely in-frame clones and lacks some. This sample carries some 20,000 clones, around 90% of them seen once, and the ten largest clones take 13%. The sample consisted of CD8+ T cells from blood, taken before liver transplant. These receptors were taken from a human donor who received a liver transplant.

This chain links TRBV30 with TRBJ1-1; no definite D call. The CDR3 consists of 13 residues. Trimming shortened V by 1 base and J by 5 bases, and 11 bases separated the two germline ends. The germline V gene has CDR1 GTSNPN and CDR2 SVGIG (reference sequence). CDR3 DNA: TGTGCCTGGAGTGCAGGAACGGGGACTGAAGCTTTCTTT. Protein product: CAWSAGTGTEAFF.

V gene TRBV30 combines with J gene TRBJ2-7; D gene ambiguous. Trimming cost V 1 base and J 3 bases, with 7 bases left between them. Germline CDR1 reads GTSNPN; CDR2 reads SVGIG (reference sequence). The CDR3 contains 12 residues. In DNA form, the CDR3 reads TGTGCCTGGAGTGGACACGACTACGAGCAGTACTTC. It is translated as CAWSGHDYEQYF. Drawing the rest from reference TRBV30 and TRBJ2-7, the complete variable domain is SQTIHQWPATLVQPVGSPLSLECTVEGTSNPNLYWYRQAAGRGLQLLFYSVGIGQISSEVPQNLSASRPQDRQFILSSKKLLLSDSGFYLCAWSGHDYEQYFGPGTRLTVT.

J is TRBJ1-5 and V is TRBV28; the D is unclear. V lost 10 bases to trimming and J lost 0 bases, with 16 bases between them. Germline V gene lookup returns CDR1 MDHEN and CDR2 SYDVKM. The CDR3 length is 15 residues. The CDR3 loop reads CATDPVGNSNQPQHF. Written as DNA, the CDR3 is TGTGCCACTGACCCGGTCGGAAATAGCAATCAGCCCCAGCATTTT.

The chain uses TRBV5-1 and TRBJ1-1; D unclear. Germline CDR1 reads SGHRS; CDR2 reads YFSETQ. V was pared by 0 bases and J by 6 bases, with 21 bases between. The CDR3 loop spans 17 amino acids. The CDR3 DNA is TGCGCCAGCAGCTTGGAGAGGCCCTACGCCGGTGGAGCTGAAGCTTTCTTT. Translating it yields CASSLERPYAGGAEAFF.

In its sample, this clone was seen once. V and J are TRBV28 and TRBJ2-1, with a possible D match to TRBD2 (6 bases). Per the germline V gene, CDR1 is MDHEN and CDR2 is SYDVKM. V was trimmed by 6 bases and J by 3 bases, leaving 21 bases between them. CDR3 length: 17 residues. CDR3 DNA: TGTGCCAGCAGCCCATTTGGGGCCGGGACTGGCTACAATGAGCAGTTCTTC. Amino acid sequence: CASSPFGAGTGYNEQFF.